These T cell receptor beta chains were read from a single sample in a study of CD8 T cells in Susac syndrome. MiXCR, run by TCRdb on the immunoSEQ multiplex PCR reads, gives a single entry per CDR3 protein. The table has almost 450,000 distinct CDR3 sequences, more than 80% seen once; the top ten hold approximately 0.12%. Sequencing was carried out using CD8+ T cells from PBMCs. These receptors came from a human donor with multiple sclerosis. CDR3s include the opening cysteine and the closing phenylalanine or tryptophan. The order of the fields is CDR3 length, J gene, V gene, D gene, clone size, CDR3 protein, CDR3 DNA. D genes are given only for firm matches. Clone size is shown for a subset of rows, as once, few, many or a class of expanded clone.

15,TRBJ2-3,TRBV6-5,-,-,CASSYSLQGIDTQYF,TGTGCCAGCAGTTACTCGCTCCAGGGGATAGATACGCAGTATTTT
15,TRBJ2-7,TRBV2,TRBD2,-,CASSAGTSGTYEQYF,TGTGCCAGCAGTGCGGGGACTAGCGGCACCTACGAGCAGTACTTC
16,TRBJ2-7,TRBV27,TRBD2,-,CASSFGTSGSIYEQYF,TGTGCCAGCAGTTTCGGGACTAGCGGGAGTATTTACGAGCAGTACTTC
15,TRBJ1-6,TRBV27,TRBD1,-,CASSLASGGGSPLHF,TGTGCCAGCAGTTTGGCATCAGGGGGGGGATCACCCCTCCACTTT
12,TRBJ1-1,TRBV29-1,-,-,CSVLTGYTEAFF,TGCAGCGTTCTTACAGGTTATACTGAAGCTTTCTTT
16,TRBJ1-6,TRBV4-1,-,-,CASSQNPVGFNSPLHF,TGCGCCAGCAGCCAAAACCCCGTAGGTTTTAATTCACCCCTCCACTTT
15,TRBJ2-1,TRBV6-6,-,-,CASSPPGITYNEQFF,TGTGCCAGCAGCCCCCCGGGAATCACCTACAATGAGCAGTTCTTC
15,TRBJ1-5,TRBV2,-,-,CASRGANEGNQPQHF,TGTGCCAGCAGGGGGGCCAACGAGGGCAATCAGCCCCAGCATTTT
13,TRBJ1-2,TRBV9,-,-,CASSVSPIYGYTF,TGTGCCAGCAGCGTATCCCCCATCTATGGCTACACCTTC
14,TRBJ2-1,TRBV13,TRBD2,-,CASSLEGLVNEQFF,TGTGCCAGCAGCTTGGAGGGACTAGTAAATGAGCAGTTCTTC
13,TRBJ1-1,TRBV30,-,once,CAWSSMGGTEAFF,TGTGCCTGGAGTTCCATGGGGGGCACTGAAGCTTTCTTT
12,TRBJ2-3,TRBV7-6,-,-,CASSFSLDTQYF,TGTGCCAGCAGCTTTTCCTTGGACACGCAGTATTTT
15,TRBJ2-7,TRBV2,-,-,CASSEEGDPSYEQYF,TGTGCCAGCAGTGAAGAAGGGGACCCCTCCTACGAGCAGTACTTC
13,TRBJ2-3,TRBV12-3/TRBV12-4,-,-,CASSPRPRDTQYF,TGTGCCAGCAGTCCCCGCCCAAGGGATACGCAGTATTTT
15,TRBJ2-7,TRBV27,-,-,CASNLIGGSSYEQYF,TGTGCCAGCAATCTAATAGGGGGGAGCTCCTACGAGCAGTACTTC
15,TRBJ1-6,TRBV6-1,-,once,CASSEEGTGYPPLHF,TGTGCCAGCAGTGAAGAGGGAACAGGGTACCCACCCCTCCACTTT
15,TRBJ2-3,TRBV3-1,TRBD2,-,CASSLLAGARDTQYF,TGTGCCAGCAGCCTCCTAGCGGGAGCTAGGGATACGCAGTATTTT
15,TRBJ2-7,TRBV5-4,-,-,CASSLGRDTSYEQYF,TGTGCCAGCAGCTTGGGTCGGGACACCTCCTACGAGCAGTACTTC
17,TRBJ2-3,TRBV6-1,-,-,CASSDHLAFRGTDTQYF,TGTGCCAGCAGTGATCACCTAGCGTTTCGGGGCACAGATACGCAGTATTTT
12,TRBJ1-2,TRBV11-2,-,-,CASSLDGNGYTF,TGTGCCAGCAGCTTAGATGGGAATGGCTACACCTTC
15,TRBJ1-2,TRBV27,-,-,CASSPLGTAAYGYTF,TGTGCCAGCAGTCCGCTCGGGACCGCTGCCTATGGCTACACCTTC
14,TRBJ1-5,TRBV7-9,-,-,CASSLEDSNQPQHF,TGTGCCAGCAGCTTAGAAGATAGCAATCAGCCCCAGCATTTT